This T cell receptor beta chain was found in a study of shared clonotypes between healthy human individuals. Overall study findings and caveats: Since donors were few, the genetic and exposure-history diversity represented was limited.

Germline-derived CDR1 and CDR2 are SGHTA and FQGTGA. The V gene end was trimmed by 2 bases and the J gene end by 6 bases; junction bases not matched to a gene: 18. The CDR3 totals 20 residues. Data came from immunoSEQ multiplex PCR; TCRdb stores just in-frame clones and leaves some out. The table has millions of clones, more than 80% seen once. A remark on this clone: What it recognizes is unknown.

The material sequenced was naive CD4+ T cells from PBMCs. Stated subset: CD45RA+ positively selected. This clonotype was obtained from a man between 18 and 29 years old in good health. Some clones in this sample may be carry-over from other donors' samples. The chain carries TRBV7-3 and TRBJ2-1; 11 bases align to TRBD2. This CDR3 is CASSLRPFSGTSGDLNEQFF. The CDR3 region has the DNA TGTGCCAGCAGCTTACGTCCTTTCTCCGGGACTAGCGGTGATCTCAATGAGCAGTTCTTC.